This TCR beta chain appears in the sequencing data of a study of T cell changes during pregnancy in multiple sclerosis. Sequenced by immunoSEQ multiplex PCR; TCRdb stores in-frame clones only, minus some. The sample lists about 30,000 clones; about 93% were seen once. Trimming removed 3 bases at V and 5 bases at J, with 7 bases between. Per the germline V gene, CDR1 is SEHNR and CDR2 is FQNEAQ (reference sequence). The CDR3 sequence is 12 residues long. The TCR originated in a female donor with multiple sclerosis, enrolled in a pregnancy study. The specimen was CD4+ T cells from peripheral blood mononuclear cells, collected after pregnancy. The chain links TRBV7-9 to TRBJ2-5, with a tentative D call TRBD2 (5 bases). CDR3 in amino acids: CASSFGGETQYF. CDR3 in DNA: TGTGCCAGCAGCTTCGGCGGGGAGACCCAGTACTTC.